These T cell receptor beta chains were read from a single sample in a study of cytomegalovirus exposure and HLA in healthy donors. Generated by immunoSEQ multiplex PCR, the TCRdb table keeps only in-frame clones and is missing some. The repertoire has 180,000 or so clones, around four fifths of them found once; the top ten carry around 6.3%. The sequenced sample was PBMCs. The origin of the receptors is a woman aged 45 to 65 in good health and CMV-seropositive. The CDR3 runs from the conserved cysteine through the conserved F or W. A D gene is named only where the DNA matches it firmly. Expanded clones get a size class; other rows say once, few or many, or leave the size out.

clone size: NA
J gene: TRBJ2-2
D gene: TRBD2
V gene: TRBV7-9
CDR3 DNA: TGTTCCAGCAGCTTTCTAGCGGGGCACACCGGGGAGCTGTTTTTT
CDR3 protein: CSSSFLAGHTGELFF

clone size: NA
J gene: TRBJ2-5
D gene: TRBD2
V gene: TRBV27
CDR3 DNA: TGTGCCAGCAGTTCCTTCACTAGCGCAGTAGGGGAGACCCAGTACTTC
CDR3 protein: CASSSFTSAVGETQYF

clone size: NA
J gene: TRBJ2-3
D gene: TRBD1
V gene: TRBV30
CDR3 DNA: TGTGCCTACTCCGGGACAGGCACAGATACGCAGTATTTT
CDR3 protein: CAYSGTGTDTQYF

clone size: NA
J gene: TRBJ2-2
D gene: NA
V gene: TRBV29-1
CDR3 DNA: TGCAGCGTTTGGTCAGGGATAGGAACCGGGGAGCTGTTTTTT
CDR3 protein: CSVWSGIGTGELFF

clone size: NA
J gene: TRBJ2-7
D gene: TRBD1
V gene: TRBV11-1
CDR3 DNA: TGTGCCAGCAGCTTAGGAGGGGGCAGAGGGACCCACGAGCAGTACTTC
CDR3 protein: CASSLGGGRGTHEQYF

clone size: NA
J gene: TRBJ1-4
D gene: TRBD1
V gene: TRBV19
CDR3 DNA: TGTGCCAGTAGTCTCGTGGGACAGAGTGAAAAACTGTTTTTT
CDR3 protein: CASSLVGQSEKLFF

clone size: few
J gene: TRBJ2-1
D gene: TRBD2
V gene: TRBV5-4
CDR3 DNA: TGTGCCAGCAGCTTGAGACTAGCGGAGGGCCACAATGAGCAGTTCTTC
CDR3 protein: CASSLRLAEGHNEQFF

clone size: NA
J gene: TRBJ2-7
D gene: TRBD2
V gene: TRBV5-1
CDR3 DNA: TGCGCCAGCGCCGGGACTAGCGGCTACGAGCAGTACTTC
CDR3 protein: CASAGTSGYEQYF

clone size: NA
J gene: TRBJ2-4
D gene: NA
V gene: TRBV28
CDR3 DNA: TGTGCCAGCAGTTTAAGTCCTCTGAGCATTCAGTACTTC
CDR3 protein: CASSLSPLSIQYF

clone size: NA
J gene: TRBJ2-1
D gene: NA
V gene: TRBV30
CDR3 DNA: TGTGCCTGGAGTATGGGAGTTGGGAATGAGCAGTTCTTC
CDR3 protein: CAWSMGVGNEQFF

clone size: NA
J gene: TRBJ2-1
D gene: TRBD2
V gene: TRBV6-5
CDR3 DNA: TGTGCCAGCACCCCGAGCGGGAGGGCATCCAATGAGCAGTTCTTC
CDR3 protein: CASTPSGRASNEQFF

clone size: NA
J gene: TRBJ2-5
D gene: TRBD1
V gene: TRBV7-7
CDR3 DNA: TGTGCCAGCAGTTCCGGGACAGGCGGAGAGACCCAGTACTTC
CDR3 protein: CASSSGTGGETQYF

clone size: NA
J gene: TRBJ2-6
D gene: NA
V gene: TRBV29-1
CDR3 DNA: TGCAGCGTCCGGGGAGCCTCTGGGGCCAACGTCCTGACTTTC
CDR3 protein: CSVRGASGANVLTF

clone size: NA
J gene: TRBJ1-5
D gene: TRBD1
V gene: TRBV7-2
CDR3 DNA: TGTGCCAGCAGCTTAACCAGGGGGCGCGTCAATCAGCCCCAGCATTTT
CDR3 protein: CASSLTRGRVNQPQHF

clone size: NA
J gene: TRBJ2-1
D gene: TRBD2
V gene: TRBV9
CDR3 DNA: TGTGCCAGCAGCACTTCTAGCGGGAGCGCCCAGTTCTTC
CDR3 protein: CASSTSSGSAQFF

clone size: NA
J gene: TRBJ2-7
D gene: TRBD1
V gene: TRBV29-1
CDR3 DNA: TGCAGCGCTGAGGCAGGGGGCCACGAGCAGTACTTC
CDR3 protein: CSAEAGGHEQYF

clone size: NA
J gene: TRBJ2-1
D gene: TRBD2
V gene: TRBV10-3
CDR3 DNA: TGTGCCATCAGTGCCGGGACTACCTCCAATGAGCAGTTCTTC
CDR3 protein: CAISAGTTSNEQFF

clone size: once
J gene: TRBJ2-3
D gene: NA
V gene: TRBV9
CDR3 DNA: TGTGCCAGCAGCGTAGCCGGGGTGAGCACAGATACGCAGTATTTT
CDR3 protein: CASSVAGVSTDTQYF

clone size: NA
J gene: TRBJ2-1
D gene: NA
V gene: TRBV20-1
CDR3 DNA: TGCAGTGCTGGGACTTCCGAGGTCTTC
CDR3 protein: CSAGTSEVF

clone size: few
J gene: TRBJ1-2
D gene: TRBD1
V gene: TRBV5-1
CDR3 DNA: TGCGCCAGCAGCTCACGACAGGGGGCCCACTATGGCTACACCTTC
CDR3 protein: CASSSRQGAHYGYTF

clone size: NA
J gene: TRBJ2-4
D gene: TRBD1
V gene: TRBV15
CDR3 DNA: TGTGCCACCAGCAGAGATTGGACAGACAGGGAGAGGTTC
CDR3 protein: CATSRDWTDRERF

clone size: NA
J gene: TRBJ2-3
D gene: NA
V gene: TRBV19
CDR3 DNA: TGTGCCAGTAGTATAGGGGGGGGCTCGGGGGCAGATACGCAGTATTTT
CDR3 protein: CASSIGGGSGADTQYF

clone size: NA
J gene: TRBJ2-7
D gene: TRBD2
V gene: TRBV28
CDR3 DNA: TGTGCCAGCAGTTTATTCAGTCCCGGGACTAGCGGGAGCGAGCAGTACTTC
CDR3 protein: CASSLFSPGTSGSEQYF

clone size: NA
J gene: TRBJ1-6
D gene: TRBD1
V gene: TRBV5-3
CDR3 DNA: TGTGCCAGAAGCCTCACCCCAGACAGGGGGCGTAATTCACCCCTCCACTTT
CDR3 protein: CARSLTPDRGRNSPLHF

clone size: NA
J gene: TRBJ2-4
D gene: TRBD2
V gene: TRBV2
CDR3 DNA: TGTGCCAGCAGTCCCACTAGCGGAATAGCCAAAAACAGTCAGTACTTC
CDR3 protein: CASSPTSGIAKNSQYF

clone size: NA
J gene: TRBJ2-3
D gene: TRBD1
V gene: TRBV10-3
CDR3 DNA: TGTGCCATCAGCCGGGACAGGGCGGCAGATACGCAGTATTTT
CDR3 protein: CAISRDRAADTQYF

clone size: NA
J gene: TRBJ2-2
D gene: NA
V gene: TRBV6-5
CDR3 DNA: TGTGCCAGCAGTTACTTGGCTGACACCGGGGAGCTGTTTTTT
CDR3 protein: CASSYLADTGELFF

clone size: NA
J gene: TRBJ2-7
D gene: TRBD1
V gene: TRBV7-8
CDR3 DNA: TGTGCCAGCAGCTCGTATACCGCGACAGGGGGCCACGAGCAGTACTTC
CDR3 protein: CASSSYTATGGHEQYF

clone size: NA
J gene: TRBJ1-1
D gene: TRBD1
V gene: TRBV10-2
CDR3 DNA: TGCGCCAGCAGCGACCCCGGACAGGGGAACACTGAAGCTTTCTTT
CDR3 protein: CASSDPGQGNTEAFF

clone size: NA
J gene: TRBJ2-3
D gene: NA
V gene: TRBV10-1
CDR3 DNA: TGCGCCAGCAGTGAGTTGGGACACCTTTCCACAGATACGCAGTATTTT
CDR3 protein: CASSELGHLSTDTQYF

clone size: NA
J gene: TRBJ2-3
D gene: TRBD1
V gene: TRBV13
CDR3 DNA: TGTGCCAGCAGCCCACAGGGGGCTAGCACAGATACGCAGTATTTT
CDR3 protein: CASSPQGASTDTQYF

clone size: NA
J gene: TRBJ2-1
D gene: NA
V gene: TRBV19
CDR3 DNA: TGTGCCAGTAGTATAGCCGGCGGCGGGGCCTACAATGAGCAGTTCTTC
CDR3 protein: CASSIAGGGAYNEQFF

clone size: NA
J gene: TRBJ1-1
D gene: TRBD1
V gene: TRBV18
CDR3 DNA: TGTGCCAGCTCACGGGACAGTATATTCGCTGAAGCTTTCTTT
CDR3 protein: CASSRDSIFAEAFF

clone size: NA
J gene: TRBJ2-3
D gene: TRBD2
V gene: TRBV4-1
CDR3 DNA: TGCGCCAGCAGCCATGTCTTGGCTAGCGGGGGGCCCGGTAAGCAGTATTTT
CDR3 protein: CASSHVLASGGPGKQYF

clone size: few
J gene: TRBJ2-1
D gene: TRBD2
V gene: TRBV10-3
CDR3 DNA: TGTGCCATCAGCCGGGAGGAACGAAATGAGCAGTTCTTC
CDR3 protein: CAISREERNEQFF

clone size: NA
J gene: TRBJ2-7
D gene: NA
V gene: TRBV28
CDR3 DNA: TGTGCCAGCTGCCCCGGGGGAGTCCCCTACGAGCAGTACTTC
CDR3 protein: CASCPGGVPYEQYF

clone size: NA
J gene: TRBJ2-7
D gene: NA
V gene: TRBV18
CDR3 DNA: TGTGCCAGCTCTCCCGGGACACTAACCTACGAGCAGTACTTC
CDR3 protein: CASSPGTLTYEQYF

clone size: NA
J gene: TRBJ2-3
D gene: TRBD2
V gene: TRBV28
CDR3 DNA: TGTGCCAGCAGCCGCCGACTAGCGGGACCGCAGTATTTT
CDR3 protein: CASSRRLAGPQYF

clone size: NA
J gene: TRBJ1-4
D gene: NA
V gene: TRBV5-1
CDR3 DNA: TGCGCCAGCAGCTTATTGGGTGAAGTCGGGGAAAAACTGTTTTTT
CDR3 protein: CASSLLGEVGEKLFF

clone size: NA
J gene: TRBJ2-3
D gene: NA
V gene: TRBV10-3
CDR3 DNA: TGTGCCATCAGTGAGTCGGGGGGTCAAGATACGCAGTATTTT
CDR3 protein: CAISESGGQDTQYF

clone size: once
J gene: TRBJ1-4
D gene: NA
V gene: TRBV28
CDR3 DNA: TGTGCCAGCAGTTTGTCAGGACAGAATGAAAAACTGTTTTTT
CDR3 protein: CASSLSGQNEKLFF

clone size: NA
J gene: TRBJ2-7
D gene: TRBD2
V gene: TRBV20-1
CDR3 DNA: TGCAGTGCGGGACTACCCTACGAGCAGTACTTC
CDR3 protein: CSAGLPYEQYF

clone size: NA
J gene: TRBJ1-2
D gene: NA
V gene: TRBV19
CDR3 DNA: TGTGCCACCGGCCAGGGGAGGGAAGAAGGCTACACCTTC
CDR3 protein: CATGQGREEGYTF

clone size: NA
J gene: TRBJ2-4
D gene: NA
V gene: TRBV18
CDR3 DNA: TGTGCCAGCTCACCGGCGGGGGCCAAAAACAGTCAGTACTTC
CDR3 protein: CASSPAGAKNSQYF

clone size: NA
J gene: TRBJ1-5
D gene: NA
V gene: TRBV7-6
CDR3 DNA: TGTGCCAGCAGCCCCCCGGCCAGGGAAGGGCAGCCCCAGCATTTT
CDR3 protein: CASSPPAREGQPQHF

clone size: NA
J gene: TRBJ2-5
D gene: TRBD1
V gene: TRBV6-1
CDR3 DNA: TGTGCCAGCAGTGAAGGGCCGGGACAGGCTAAATCCCAAGAGACCCAGTACTTC
CDR3 protein: CASSEGPGQAKSQETQYF

clone size: medium-sized
J gene: TRBJ2-7
D gene: TRBD2
V gene: TRBV10-2
CDR3 DNA: TGCGCCAGCAGTGATGGGTCATGGGTTCGGGAGGCCTACGAGCAGTACTTC
CDR3 protein: CASSDGSWVREAYEQYF